Listed here are 32 T cell receptor beta chains from one sample, sequenced in a study of regulatory T cells in long-lasting Graves disease. Combining iRepertoire HTBI primers with Arm-PCR of CDR3 regions, the authors built TCR beta libraries. TCRdb recomputed calls from the multiplex PCR reads with MiXCR, one row per CDR3 protein. The sample comprises hundreds of thousands of distinct CDR3 sequences, about a fifth of which are singletons, and 7.8% rests with the top ten. Time point described: persistent/refractory GD, antithyroid drugs over 5 years with positive TRAb. The TCR library was made from RNA that had been extracted from PBMCs in TRIzol. The specimen was peripheral blood mononuclear cells (PBMCs), collected when the disease was refractory, from a patient treated with antithyroid drugs. These TCRs come from a female donor with Graves disease.

At least ten counts were recorded for this clonotype. This chain connects TRBV11-1 to TRBJ2-5; TRBD1 aligns across 8 bases. The CDR3 covers 13 residues. Unmatched junction bases numbered 2, after V lost 5 bases and J lost 3 bases. Germline loops: CDR1 SGHAT, CDR2 FQDESV (reference sequence). CDR3 nucleotide sequence: TGTGCCAGCAGCCAGACAGGGGAAGAGACCCAGTACTTC. As protein: CASSQTGEETQYF.

This clonotype was seen a few times. This chain's CDR3 is CSGGTDSNQPQHF. In DNA form, the CDR3 reads TGCAGTGGCGGGACCGATAGCAATCAGCCCCAGCATTTT. This chain links TRBV20-1 with TRBJ1-5; TRBD1 is a possible D gene (5 bases). Germline CDR1 is DFQATT and CDR2 is SNEGSKA (reference sequence). V was cut by 7 bases and J by 0 bases, with 10 bases left in between. The CDR3 sequence is 13 residues long.

This clonotype was detected many times. CDR3 coding DNA: TGTGCCAGCAGCTTATACCGACAGGCGGGGACCCAGTACTTC. This translates into CASSLYRQAGTQYF. The V call is TRBV11-2, the J call TRBJ2-5; tentative D call: TRBD1 (6 bases). Trimming cost V 2 bases and J 7 bases, with 14 bases left between them. The CDR3 is 14 amino acids. CDR1 and CDR2 (germline): SGHAT, FQNNGV.

With respect to this clonotype: One end of the junction fails to match germline, which may point to a read error. The chain employs TRBV14 and TRBJ1-6; 11 bases line up with TRBD1. Germline V lookup: CDR1 SGHDN, CDR2 FVKESK. The length of the CDR3 is 15 residues. The CDR3 DNA sequence: TGTACCAGCAGCCAAGGGACAGGGGGTAATTCACCCCTCCACTTT. Amino acids: CTSSQGTGGNSPLHF.

The CDR3 DNA sequence: TGTGCCAGCAATTCACTTAGCGGGAGCGGCCGCGAGCAGTACTTC. It yields the protein CASNSLSGSGREQYF. The chain couples TRBV6-1 to TRBJ2-7, with 9 positions matching TRBD2. Germline CDR1 MNHNS, CDR2 SASEGT. Unmatched junction bases numbered 13, after V lost 7 bases and J lost 6 bases. The CDR3 runs 15 residues.

This clonotype was picked up many times. V usage is TRBV28 and J usage is TRBJ2-5; 7 bases fit TRBD1. Trimming removed 10 bases from V and 2 bases from J; junction bases left unmatched: 10. The germline CDR1 and CDR2 sequences are MDHEN and SYDVKM. The CDR3 has 14 residues. The CDR3 DNA follows: TGTGCCACCTATGCCCTGACAGGGCAAGAGACCCAGTACTTC. Amino acids: CATYALTGQETQYF. Full variable domain (rest looked up from reference TRBV28 and TRBJ2-5): DVKVTQSSRYLVKRTGEKVFLECVQDMDHENMFWYRQDPGLGLRLIYFSYDVKMKEKGDIPEGYSVSREKKERFSLILESASTNQTSMYLCATYALTGQETQYFGPGTRLLVL.

This clonotype was observed many times. The rearrangement uses TRBV3-1 and TRBJ2-1; D is unclear. Trimming left V 4 bases short and J 2 bases short, with 6 bases between. This CDR3 has 13 residues. Germline CDR1 and CDR2: LGHDT and YNNKEL (reference sequence). Here the CDR3 DNA reads TGTGCCAGCAGCCCCGGACCCTACAATGAGCAGTTCTTC. Protein sequence: CASSPGPYNEQFF.

The V gene is TRBV19, the J gene TRBJ1-1, with 8 bases matching TRBD1. This CDR3 region has 15 residues. Germline V gene lookup returns CDR1 LNHDA and CDR2 SQIVND (reference sequence). Trimming removed 7 bases from V and 5 bases from J; junction bases left unmatched: 12. CDR3 sequence reads: CASKAGGEIRTEAFF. The CDR3 nucleotides read TGTGCCAGTAAAGCAGGGGGCGAAATCAGAACTGAAGCTTTCTTT.

This chain links TRBV11-1 with TRBJ2-7, with TRBD2 as a possible D gene (6 bases). Germline V lookup: CDR1 SGHAT, CDR2 FQDESV (reference sequence). V gave up 1 base and J gave up 4 bases, with 14 bases separating them. CDR3 length: 15 residues. In nucleotides, the CDR3 is TGTGCCAGCAGCTTAGTCGCGGGATTGGGGTACGAGCAGTACTTC. It specifies CASSLVAGLGYEQYF.

This clonotype was recorded at least ten times. The rearrangement uses TRBV14 and TRBJ2-7; 9 positions match TRBD2. Trimming took 3 bases from V and 6 from J; bases not matched to a gene: 6. CDR1 is SGHDN, CDR2 FVKESK, per germline. There are 14 residues in the CDR3. The CDR3 loop reads CASSQAGGPVEQYF. The CDR3 DNA reads TGTGCCAGCAGCCAGGCGGGAGGGCCCGTCGAGCAGTACTTC.

V usage is TRBV6-1 and J usage is TRBJ1-1; tentative D call: TRBD1 (6 bases). Germline V gives CDR1 MNHNS, CDR2 SASEGT. Trimming stripped 8 bases from V and 0 bases from J, with 22 bases between. CDR3 length equals 17 residues. In DNA, the CDR3 is TGTGCCAGCGTATACATACCGAGGGGGACCCTGAACACTGAAGCTTTCTTT. This codes for CASVYIPRGTLNTEAFF.

This clonotype has only a few counts. The chain combines TRBV20-1 with TRBJ1-5, with TRBD1 matching over 12 bases. J was trimmed by 3 bases and V by 6 bases; bases with no gene match: 9. The CDR3 spans 16 residues. Germline CDR1 and CDR2: DFQATT and SNEGSKA (reference sequence). The CDR3, as DNA: TGCAGTGCCCCGGGACAGGGGGCAAAAATCAATCAGCCCCAGCATTTT. Protein: CSAPGQGAKINQPQHF.

The table lists this clonotype with many counts. The V gene is TRBV20-1, the J gene TRBJ2-7; D is possibly TRBD1 or TRBD2 (5 bases each). Per germline, CDR1 DFQATT and CDR2 SNEGSKA (reference sequence). V lost 4 bases and J lost 7, with 17 bases in between. CDR3 size: 13 residues. The DNA of the CDR3 is TGCAGTGCTAACCGGGACGTCGAGGGAGAGCAGTACTTC. Its protein is CSANRDVEGEQYF.

The rearrangement links TRBV20-1 to TRBJ2-7, with D hard to call. The CDR3 covers 14 residues. The ends were cut back, 2 bases at V and 2 bases at J, with 13 bases in the middle. CDR1 and CDR2 (germline): DFQATT, SNEGSKA (reference sequence). The CDR3 reads CSARPALAAYEQYF. The CDR3 region has the DNA TGCAGTGCTAGACCGGCACTGGCGGCCTACGAGCAGTACTTC.

The chain uses TRBV30 and TRBJ1-2, with 10 bases aligning to TRBD1. The CDR3 runs 12 residues. The J segment lost 5 bases and the V segment lost 3 bases, leaving 0 bases of the junction unmatched. Per germline, CDR1 GTSNPN and CDR2 SVGIG (reference sequence). The CDR3 reads CAWRDRGYGYTF. CDR3 sequence (DNA): TGTGCCTGGAGGGACAGGGGGTATGGCTACACCTTC. Using reference TRBV30 and TRBJ1-2 for the parts outside the CDR3, the full variable domain is SQTIHQWPATLVQPVGSPLSLECTVEGTSNPNLYWYRQAAGRGLQLLFYSVGIGQISSEVPQNLSASRPQDRQFILSSKKLLLSDSGFYLCAWRDRGYGYTFGSGTRLTVV.

The rearrangement joins TRBV19 to TRBJ2-7; D not resolved. CDR1 is LNHDA and CDR2 is SQIVND in the germline V gene (reference sequence). The CDR3 has 14 amino acids. V was shortened by 6 bases and J by 0 bases, with 12 bases between the two germline ends. CDR3 in DNA: TGTGCCAGTAGCAACTCGATCAACTCCTACGAGCAGTACTTC. Translating it yields CASSNSINSYEQYF. The full variable domain, in which reference TRBV19 and TRBJ2-7 provide the parts outside the CDR3, is DGGITQSPKYLFRKEGQNVTLSCEQNLNHDAMYWYRQDPGQGLRLIYYSQIVNDFQKGDIAEGYSVSREKKESFPLTVTSAQKNPTAFYLCASSNSINSYEQYFGPGTRLTVT.

As for this clonotype: The junction does not match germline at one end; this may be a read error. V and J are TRBV7-3 and TRBJ2-7; D possibly corresponds to TRBD1 (6 bases). CDR1 SGHTA and CDR2 FQGTGA come from the germline V gene. The CDR3 covers 13 residues. The CDR3 region has the DNA TGTGCCAGCAGCCTAACGACAGGATACGAGCAGTACTTC. Translating it yields CASSLTTGYEQYF.

V usage is TRBV4-2 and J usage is TRBJ2-7; D remains unclear. The V gene's germline CDR1 is LGHNA and CDR2 YNFKEQ. The length of the CDR3 is 13 residues. V shed 4 bases and J shed 5 bases, with 12 bases lying between them. In DNA, the CDR3 is TGTGCCAGCAGCCGCTACAGAGTGGACGAGCAGTACTTC. It specifies CASSRYRVDEQYF.

The chain couples TRBV6-2 or TRBV6-3 to TRBJ2-7; D is unclear. CDR1 is MNHEY and CDR2 is SVGEGT in the germline V gene. Trimming took off 2 bases at V and 6 bases at J, with 2 bases between the two ends. The CDR3 runs to 10 residues. The CDR3 DNA reads as TGTGCCAGCAGTTACCCCGAGCAGTACTTC. Amino acid sequence: CASSYPEQYF.

The genes are TRBV3-1 and TRBJ1-5; D gene unclear. Germline values: CDR1 LGHDT, CDR2 YNNKEL (reference sequence). This CDR3 has 15 residues. Trimming cost V 0 bases and J 3 bases, with 9 bases left between them. CDR3 loop: CASSQDFGNNQPQHF. The CDR3 DNA sequence: TGTGCCAGCAGCCAAGATTTCGGGAACAATCAGCCCCAGCATTTT.

The chain couples TRBV5-1 to TRBJ1-2; TRBD1 agrees at 7 bases. This CDR3 spans 14 amino acids. Germline V gene sequence: CDR1 SGHRS, CDR2 YFSETQ. J lost 8 bases, V lost 4 bases, and 11 bases had no gene match. CDR3 in amino acids: CASSGGTGVHGYTF. In nucleotides, the CDR3 is TGCGCCAGCAGCGGGGGAACAGGGGTGCACGGCTACACCTTC.

The table lists this clonotype with many counts. The chain couples TRBV28 to TRBJ1-2; TRBD1 matches 7 bases. Unmatched junction bases numbered 4, after V lost 0 bases and J lost 6 bases. The CDR3 has 14 residues. Germline V CDR1 and CDR2: MDHEN, SYDVKM. CDR3 coding DNA: TGTGCCAGCAGTTTATGGGACAGGAGGGATGGCTACACCTTC. It specifies CASSLWDRRDGYTF.

Ten or more counts support this clonotype. V is TRBV27 and J is TRBJ1-6; 7 bases are shared with TRBD1. This CDR3 is built from 16 residues. J lost 15 bases, V lost 5 bases, and 19 bases had no gene match. The germline gives CDR1 MNHEY, CDR2 SMNVEV (reference sequence). CDR3 amino acids: CASSQLGQPTRRGLHF. CDR3 in DNA: TGTGCCAGCAGTCAGTTGGGACAGCCGACGCGTAGGGGCCTCCACTTT.

In this sample, this clonotype turned up a few times. The chain recombines TRBV3-1 with TRBJ2-7; maybe TRBD1 (6 bases). The CDR3 length is 12 residues. The germline CDR1 and CDR2 sequences are LGHDT and YNNKEL (reference sequence). Trimming shortened V by 3 bases and J by 5 bases, and 8 bases separated the two germline ends. DNA for the CDR3: TGTGCCAGCAGCCACAGGGGACACGAGCAGTACTTC. Translating it yields CASSHRGHEQYF.

The table lists this clonotype with many counts. The chain joins TRBV6-5 to TRBJ1-1; D remains unclear. This CDR3 comprises 12 residues. Germline CDR1 reads MNHEY; CDR2 reads SVGAGI. Trimming removed 4 bases from V and 6 bases from J, with 9 bases in between. CDR3 nucleotide sequence: TGTGCCAGCAGTTTGAGTTTGGCTGAAGCTTTCTTT. It yields the protein CASSLSLAEAFF.

The count of this clonotype is one. The chain uses TRBV18 and TRBJ1-5; D not resolved. Germline CDR1 reads KGHSH; CDR2 reads LQKENI. The V end lost 5 bases, the J end lost 1 base, and 12 bases lay between the germline ends. The CDR3 covers 15 residues. CDR3 sequence reads: CASSSEVGSNQPQHF. DNA of the CDR3: TGTGCCAGCTCATCGGAGGTCGGAAGCAATCAGCCCCAGCATTTT.

The rearrangement joins TRBV28 to TRBJ2-7, with D possibly matching TRBD1 (5 bases). The CDR3 is made up of 13 amino acids. The germline CDR1 and CDR2 sequences are MDHEN and SYDVKM. The germline V and J ends were trimmed by 7 bases and 3 bases, with 13 bases remaining between them. This CDR3 reads CASIGSGFYEQYF. The CDR3 bases are TGTGCCAGCATCGGGTCAGGGTTCTACGAGCAGTACTTC.

This clonotype appeared many times. The V call is TRBV6-5, the J call TRBJ2-2; 11 nucleotides line up with TRBD2. The CDR3 is made up of 17 amino acids. The J segment lost 7 bases and the V segment lost 2 bases, leaving 9 bases of the junction unmatched. Germline CDR1 MNHEY, CDR2 SVGAGI. This CDR3 reads CASSYIWSSGRSGELFF. The CDR3 DNA reads TGTGCCAGCAGTTACATCTGGTCTAGCGGGAGGAGCGGGGAGCTGTTTTTT.

This clonotype was recorded many times. The rearrangement uses TRBV28 and TRBJ2-2, with 9 positions matching TRBD1. J gave up 5 bases and V 6 bases, and 7 bases lay outside the gene matches. This CDR3 is built from 15 residues. Germline V gives CDR1 MDHEN, CDR2 SYDVKM. DNA for the CDR3: TGTGCCAGCAGCAACAGGGGGCGTCGGACCGGGGAGCTGTTTTTT. This encodes CASSNRGRRTGELFF.

The table lists this clonotype with many counts. The genes are TRBV11-1 and TRBJ1-2, with no clear D. The CDR3 is 14 residues long. CDR1 and CDR2 from the germline V gene are SGHAT and FQDESV (reference sequence). Trimming cost V 5 bases and J 7 bases, with 17 bases left between them. The CDR3 bases are TGTGCCAGCAGCCTACCCCCGGGATTCGGTGGCTACACCTTC. Its protein is CASSLPPGFGGYTF.

The rearrangement uses TRBV27 and TRBJ1-2; tentative D call: TRBD1 (5 bases). The germline V gene encodes CDR1 MNHEY and CDR2 SMNVEV (reference sequence). The V end lost 6 bases, the J end lost 1 base, and 9 bases lay between the germline ends. This CDR3 comprises 13 residues. The CDR3: CASRWGGNYGYTF. CDR3 nucleotide sequence: TGTGCCAGCAGATGGGGGGGTAACTATGGCTACACCTTC.

This clonotype was counted many times. In nucleotides, the CDR3 is TGTGCCAGCAGCAGCCCCACTCGGGTCCGCGAGCAGTACTTC. Translation: CASSSPTRVREQYF. This chain joins TRBV28 and TRBJ2-7; D is unclear. Germline V CDR1 and CDR2: MDHEN, SYDVKM. V was pared by 6 bases and J by 6 bases, with 18 bases between. The CDR3 has 14 amino acids.